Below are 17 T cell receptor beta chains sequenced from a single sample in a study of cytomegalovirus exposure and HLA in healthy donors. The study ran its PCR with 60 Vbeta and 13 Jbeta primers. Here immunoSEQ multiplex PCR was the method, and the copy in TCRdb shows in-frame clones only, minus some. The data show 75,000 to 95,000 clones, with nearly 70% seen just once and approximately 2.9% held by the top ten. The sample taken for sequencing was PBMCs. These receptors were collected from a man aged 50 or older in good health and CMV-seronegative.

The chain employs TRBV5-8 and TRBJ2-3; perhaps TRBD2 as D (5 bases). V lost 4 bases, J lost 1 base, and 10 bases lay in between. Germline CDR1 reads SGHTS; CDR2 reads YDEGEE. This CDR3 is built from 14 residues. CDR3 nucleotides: TGTGCCAGCAGCGTGGACGGGGGCACAGATACGCAGTATTTT. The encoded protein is CASSVDGGTDTQYF.

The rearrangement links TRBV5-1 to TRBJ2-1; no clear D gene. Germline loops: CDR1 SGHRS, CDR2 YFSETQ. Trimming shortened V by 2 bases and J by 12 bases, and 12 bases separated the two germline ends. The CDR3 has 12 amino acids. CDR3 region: CASSLLGAGQFF. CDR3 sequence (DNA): TGCGCCAGCAGCTTACTCGGAGCCGGGCAGTTCTTC.

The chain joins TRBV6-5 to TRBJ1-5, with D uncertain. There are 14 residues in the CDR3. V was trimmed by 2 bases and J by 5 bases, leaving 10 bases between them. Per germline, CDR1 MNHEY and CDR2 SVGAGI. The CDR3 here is CASSYMQAHQPQHF. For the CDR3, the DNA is TGTGCCAGCAGTTACATGCAAGCCCATCAGCCCCAGCATTTT.

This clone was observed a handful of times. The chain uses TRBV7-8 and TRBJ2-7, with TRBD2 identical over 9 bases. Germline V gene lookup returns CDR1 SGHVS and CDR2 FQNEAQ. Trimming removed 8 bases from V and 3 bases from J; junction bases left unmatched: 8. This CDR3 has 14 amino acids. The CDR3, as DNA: TGTGCCAGCTCAAAGGTTAGCGGGGGCTACGAGCAGTACGTC. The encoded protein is CASSKVSGGYEQYV.

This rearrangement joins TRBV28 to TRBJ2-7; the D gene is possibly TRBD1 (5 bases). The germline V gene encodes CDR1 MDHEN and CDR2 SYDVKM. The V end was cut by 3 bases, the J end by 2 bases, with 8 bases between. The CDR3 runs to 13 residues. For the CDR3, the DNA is TGTGCCAGCAGTTTCGGCAGGGCCTACGAGCAGTACTTC. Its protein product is CASSFGRAYEQYF. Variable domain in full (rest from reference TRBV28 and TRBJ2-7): DVKVTQSSRYLVKRTGEKVFLECVQDMDHENMFWYRQDPGLGLRLIYFSYDVKMKEKGDIPEGYSVSREKKERFSLILESASTNQTSMYLCASSFGRAYEQYFGPGTRLTVT.

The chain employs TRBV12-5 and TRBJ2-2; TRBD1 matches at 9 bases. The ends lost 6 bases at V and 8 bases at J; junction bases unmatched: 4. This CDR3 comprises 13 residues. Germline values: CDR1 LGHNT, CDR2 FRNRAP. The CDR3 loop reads CASGTGGRGELFF. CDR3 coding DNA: TGTGCTAGTGGAACAGGGGGCAGGGGGGAGCTGTTTTTT.

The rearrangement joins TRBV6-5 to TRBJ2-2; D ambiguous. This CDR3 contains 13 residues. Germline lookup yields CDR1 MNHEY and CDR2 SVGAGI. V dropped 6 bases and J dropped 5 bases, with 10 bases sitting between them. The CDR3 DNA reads TGTGCCAGCAGAAAAACTGGTACCGGGGAGCTGTTTTTT. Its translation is CASRKTGTGELFF.

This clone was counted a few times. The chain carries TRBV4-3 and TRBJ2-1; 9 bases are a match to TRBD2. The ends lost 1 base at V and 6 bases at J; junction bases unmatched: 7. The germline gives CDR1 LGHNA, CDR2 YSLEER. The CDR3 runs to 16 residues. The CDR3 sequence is CASSQGLAGPSNEQFF. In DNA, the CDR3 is TGCGCCAGCAGCCAAGGGCTAGCGGGACCATCCAATGAGCAGTTCTTC.

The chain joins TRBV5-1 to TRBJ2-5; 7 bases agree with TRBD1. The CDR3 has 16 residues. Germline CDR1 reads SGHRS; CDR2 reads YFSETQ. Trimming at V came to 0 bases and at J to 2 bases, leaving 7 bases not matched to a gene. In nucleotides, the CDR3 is TGCGCCAGCAGCTTGGGAGGACAGGCCTCGCAAGAGACCCAGTACTTC. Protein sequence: CASSLGGQASQETQYF.

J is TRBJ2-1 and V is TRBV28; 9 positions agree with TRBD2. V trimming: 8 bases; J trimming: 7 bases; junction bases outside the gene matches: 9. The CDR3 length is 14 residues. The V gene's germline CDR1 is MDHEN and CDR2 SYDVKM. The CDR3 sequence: CASYPGLAYNEQFF. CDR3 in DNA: TGTGCCAGCTATCCAGGACTAGCGTATAATGAGCAGTTCTTC.

CDR3 sequence (DNA): TGCAGCGTAATACCTCGGGACAGGGGATCTGGAAACACCATATATTTT. Its translation is CSVIPRDRGSGNTIYF. The chain joins TRBV29-1 to TRBJ1-3; TRBD1 matches 10 bases. CDR3 size: 16 residues. In germline, CDR1 is SQVTM, CDR2 ANQGSEA. V dropped 6 bases and J dropped 1; count of bases not matched to a gene: 9. The full variable domain, completed using reference TRBV29-1 and TRBJ1-3, is SAVISQKPSRDICQRGTSLTIQCQVDSQVTMMFWYRQQPGQSLTLIATANQGSEATYESGFVIDKFPISRPNLTFSTLTVSNMSPEDSSIYLCSVIPRDRGSGNTIYFGEGSWLTVV.

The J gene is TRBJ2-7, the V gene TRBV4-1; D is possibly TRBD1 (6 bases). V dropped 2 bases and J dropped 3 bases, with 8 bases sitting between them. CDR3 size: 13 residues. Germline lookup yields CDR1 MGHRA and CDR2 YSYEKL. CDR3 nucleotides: TGCGCCAGCAGCCAATACAGGGACTACGAGCAGTACGTC. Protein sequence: CASSQYRDYEQYV.

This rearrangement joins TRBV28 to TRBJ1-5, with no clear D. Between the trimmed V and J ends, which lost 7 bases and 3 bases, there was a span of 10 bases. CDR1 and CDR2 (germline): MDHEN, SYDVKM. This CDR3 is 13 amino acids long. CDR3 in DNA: TGTGCCAGCAACCGACTGTTCAATCAGCCCCAGCATTTT. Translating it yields CASNRLFNQPQHF.

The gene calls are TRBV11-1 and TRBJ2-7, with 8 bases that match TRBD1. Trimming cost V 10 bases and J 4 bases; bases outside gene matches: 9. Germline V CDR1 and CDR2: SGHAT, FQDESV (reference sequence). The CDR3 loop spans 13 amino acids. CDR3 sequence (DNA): TGTGCCACTAAGGACAGGGTGGGATACGAGCAGTACTTC. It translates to CATKDRVGYEQYF.

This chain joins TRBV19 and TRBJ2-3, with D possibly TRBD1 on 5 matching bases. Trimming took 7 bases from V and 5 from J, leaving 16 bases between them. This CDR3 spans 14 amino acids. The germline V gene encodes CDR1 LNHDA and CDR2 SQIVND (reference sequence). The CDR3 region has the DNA TGTGCCAGTACCCCCGGCAGGGTGAGAGATACGCAGTATTTT. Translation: CASTPGRVRDTQYF.

This CDR3 reads CASSWDGGPGELFF. Written as DNA, the CDR3 is TGCGCCAGCAGCTGGGATGGAGGCCCCGGGGAGCTGTTTTTT. This chain connects TRBV5-1 to TRBJ2-2; TRBD2 is a possible D gene (5 bases). Germline V gene data show CDR1 as SGHRS and CDR2 as YFSETQ. The CDR3 runs to 14 residues. Trimming stripped 3 bases from V and 6 bases from J, with 12 bases between.

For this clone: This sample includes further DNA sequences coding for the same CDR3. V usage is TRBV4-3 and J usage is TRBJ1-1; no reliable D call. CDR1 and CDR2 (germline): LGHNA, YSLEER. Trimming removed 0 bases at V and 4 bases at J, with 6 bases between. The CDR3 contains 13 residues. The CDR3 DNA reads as TGCGCCAGCAGCCAAGATCGGGGCACTGAAGCTTTCTTT. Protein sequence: CASSQDRGTEAFF.